This paragraph covers one T cell receptor beta chain sequence. Researchers took RNA transcripts and amplified the TCR beta CDR3 regions from them. HTBI primers were the set used in a first-round RT-PCR of the TCR CDR3. MiXCR was run by TCRdb on the multiplex PCR reads, yielding one entry per CDR3 protein. The sample includes some 500,000 distinct CDR3 sequences, about 15% of them seen just once. CDR1 and CDR2 (germline): SQVTM, ANQGSEA. V lost 3 bases to trimming and J lost 0 bases, with 8 bases between them. There are 13 residues in the CDR3. This record comes from a study of T cells in Graves' hyperthyroidism and ophthalmopathy.

Source material: blood. V and J are TRBV29-1 and TRBJ1-1; D call uncertain. The sequence derives from a woman under 30 with Graves' hyperthyroidism. CDR3 DNA: TGCAGCGTTGATACCCAGCTGAACACTGAAGCTTTCTTT. Protein: CSVDTQLNTEAFF. Drawing the rest from reference TRBV29-1 and TRBJ1-1, the complete variable domain is SAVISQKPSRDICQRGTSLTIQCQVDSQVTMMFWYRQQPGQSLTLIATANQGSEATYESGFVIDKFPISRPNLTFSTLTVSNMSPEDSSIYLCSVDTQLNTEAFFGQGTRLTVV.